Following are 17 T cell receptor beta chains from one sample sequenced in a study of blood T cell repertoires in COVID-19. The assay was immunoSEQ multiplex PCR, and TCRdb's table has in-frame clones only and misses some. The table includes approximately 260,000 clones, roughly 88% detected once. The sample comprised peripheral blood. All receptors come from a woman in her 40s who had recovered from COVID-19.

The chain couples TRBV29-1 to TRBJ1-2; 7 bases align to TRBD1. V trimming: 3 bases; J trimming: 8 bases; junction bases outside the gene matches: 6. Germline V CDR1 and CDR2: SQVTM, ANQGSEA. This CDR3 is 12 amino acids long. DNA of the CDR3: TGCAGCGTTGAGACAGGGCGGGTCGGCTACACCTTC. Its protein product is CSVETGRVGYTF. The variable domain in full, with the rest retrieved from reference TRBV29-1 and TRBJ1-2, is SAVISQKPSRDICQRGTSLTIQCQVDSQVTMMFWYRQQPGQSLTLIATANQGSEATYESGFVIDKFPISRPNLTFSTLTVSNMSPEDSSIYLCSVETGRVGYTFGSGTRLTVV.

This sequence joins TRBV3-1 (or the pseudogene TRBV3-2) and TRBJ2-3; TRBD2 might be the D (5 bases). V lost 1 base and J 0 bases, leaving 11 bases between the germline ends. The germline gives CDR1 LGHDT, CDR2 YNNKEL (reference sequence). CDR3 length equals 16 residues. DNA of the CDR3: TGTGCCAGCAGCCAAGGGACTTCAACTAGCACAGATACGCAGTATTTT. Encoded protein: CASSQGTSTSTDTQYF.

V is TRBV9 and J is TRBJ2-5; 13 nucleotides agree with TRBD2. CDR3 size: 16 residues. Germline assignment: CDR1 SGDLS and CDR2 YYNGEE. Germline trimming cut 4 bases from V and 2 bases from J; bases unmatched to any gene: 5. In DNA, the CDR3 is TGTGCCAGCAGCAGGGGGACTAGCGGGAAACAAGAGACCCAGTACTTC. It is translated as CASSRGTSGKQETQYF.

The rearrangement joins TRBV19 to TRBJ1-6; 7 bases align to TRBD1. This CDR3 contains 17 residues. Germline-derived CDR1 and CDR2 are LNHDA and SQIVND (reference sequence). V was clipped by 10 bases and J by 0 bases; unmatched bases: 12. The CDR3 reads CATRDRLDFSYNSPLHF. The CDR3 coding sequence is TGTGCCACCCGGGACAGACTAGACTTCTCCTATAATTCACCCCTCCACTTT.

The J gene is TRBJ1-1, the V gene TRBV29-1, with a tentative D call TRBD1 (5 bases). Germline values: CDR1 SQVTM, CDR2 ANQGSEA. V lost 5 bases to trimming and J lost 0 bases, with 10 bases between them. The CDR3 runs 13 residues. The CDR3 DNA sequence: TGCAGCGTTCAGGGCCGGATGAACACTGAAGCTTTCTTT. Translated: CSVQGRMNTEAFF.

The chain recombines TRBV10-1 with TRBJ2-1; D might be TRBD1 (6 bases). This CDR3 spans 17 amino acids. CDR1 and CDR2 (germline): WNHNN, SYGVQD (reference sequence). Trimming stripped 0 bases from V and 5 bases from J, with 17 bases between. CDR3 sequence (DNA): TGCGCCAGCAGTGAGTCGAGTGGCAGGGGTTCCCACAATGAGCAGTTCTTC. It translates to CASSESSGRGSHNEQFF.

V gene TRBV11-3 combines with J gene TRBJ1-1, with 9 nucleotides matching TRBD1. The CDR3 has 17 amino acids. Germline values: CDR1 SGHNT, CDR2 YENEEA. Germline trimming cut 1 base from V and 0 bases from J; bases unmatched to any gene: 6. The CDR3 nucleotides are TGTGCCAGCAGCTTAGGGGACAGGGTCACCATGAACACTGAAGCTTTCTTT. This encodes CASSLGDRVTMNTEAFF.

The V and J genes are TRBV6-6 and TRBJ1-2; 7 nucleotides align to TRBD1. V lost 4 bases and J lost 6; bases outside the gene matches: 8. The CDR3 consists of 14 residues. The germline CDR1 and CDR2 sequences are MNHNY and SVGAGI (reference sequence). The CDR3 nucleotides read TGTGCCAGCAGTTTCAAACAGGGGAGGCATGGCTACACCTTC. This encodes CASSFKQGRHGYTF.

The chain joins TRBV5-1 to TRBJ1-4; no clear D gene. V lost 0 bases to trimming and J lost 3 bases, with 6 bases between them. The CDR3 sequence is 14 residues long. Germline loops: CDR1 SGHRS, CDR2 YFSETQ. This CDR3 is CASSLDGANEKLFF. The CDR3 DNA sequence: TGCGCCAGCAGCTTGGACGGGGCTAATGAAAAACTGTTTTTT.

The chain is built from TRBV18 and TRBJ1-2; 7 bases match TRBD1. This CDR3 contains 16 residues. The germline V gene encodes CDR1 KGHSH and CDR2 LQKENI. V was pared by 2 bases and J by 0 bases, with 6 bases of the junction left unmatched. CDR3 residues: CASSPATGKTNYGYTF. The DNA of the CDR3 is TGTGCCAGCTCACCAGCGACAGGGAAAACTAACTATGGCTACACCTTC.

This sequence joins TRBV7-2 and TRBJ2-1; D is perhaps TRBD1 (5 bases). V was clipped by 2 bases and J by 7 bases, with 15 bases between them. Germline V gene data show CDR1 as SGHTA and CDR2 as FQGNSA. The CDR3 length is 15 residues. The CDR3 is CASSLNSARVNEQFF. For the CDR3, the DNA is TGTGCCAGCAGCTTAAATTCGGCCAGGGTGAATGAGCAGTTCTTC.

V is TRBV2 and J is TRBJ2-1; 8 nucleotides match TRBD2. The length of the CDR3 is 16 residues. Germline CDR1 SNHLY, CDR2 FYNNEI. Trimming cost V 7 bases and J 2 bases; bases outside gene matches: 10. The DNA of the CDR3 is TGTGCCAGCACCCCGCAAACCGGGGGGGCCTACAATGAGCAGTTCTTC. Residues: CASTPQTGGAYNEQFF.

The genes are TRBV7-3 and TRBJ2-2; 7 nucleotides match TRBD2. Looked up from germline, CDR1 is SGHTA and CDR2 is FQGTGA. This CDR3 has 16 amino acids. Trimming removed 5 bases from V and 3 bases from J; junction bases left unmatched: 9. This chain's CDR3 is CASSAPGRGYTGELFF. CDR3 bases: TGTGCCAGCAGCGCCCCAGGGAGGGGATACACCGGGGAGCTGTTTTTT.

This chain links TRBV15 with TRBJ2-6, with TRBD1 identical over 10 bases. There are 15 residues in the CDR3. Germline V gene sequence: CDR1 LNHNV, CDR2 YYDKDF (reference sequence). J gave up 2 bases and V 5 bases, and 0 bases lay outside the gene matches. In DNA form, the CDR3 reads TGTGCCACCAGCGGACAGGGGGCTGGGGCCAACGTCCTGACTTTC. Protein sequence: CATSGQGAGANVLTF. The full variable domain, completed using reference TRBV15 and TRBJ2-6, is DAMVIQNPRYQVTQFGKPVTLSCSQTLNHNVMYWYQQKSSQAPKLLFHYYDKDFNNEADTPDNFQSRRPNTSFCFLDIRSPGLGDTAMYLCATSGQGAGANVLTFGAGSRLTVL.

This chain links TRBV28 with TRBJ1-2; no clear D. The CDR3 has 12 amino acids. Germline assignment: CDR1 MDHEN and CDR2 SYDVKM. V lost 4 bases, J lost 3 bases, and 6 bases lay in between. In DNA form, the CDR3 reads TGTGCCAGCAGTTCCCCGTACTATGGCTACACCTTC. It yields the protein CASSSPYYGYTF.

The rearrangement joins TRBV15 to TRBJ1-2; 7 bases agree with TRBD1. CDR1 is LNHNV and CDR2 is YYDKDF in the germline V gene (reference sequence). The junction had 0 bases not matched to a gene; V was cut back by 0 bases and J by 2 bases. The CDR3 spans 14 residues. The CDR3 DNA sequence: TGTGCCACCAGCAGAGACAGGGGGAACTATGGCTACACCTTC. Its translation is CATSRDRGNYGYTF. The whole variable domain, filled in from reference TRBV15 and TRBJ1-2, reads DAMVIQNPRYQVTQFGKPVTLSCSQTLNHNVMYWYQQKSSQAPKLLFHYYDKDFNNEADTPDNFQSRRPNTSFCFLDIRSPGLGDTAMYLCATSRDRGNYGYTFGSGTRLTVV.

The rearrangement links TRBV15 to TRBJ1-2; the match to TRBD1 covers 10 bases. CDR1 is LNHNV, CDR2 YYDKDF, per germline (reference sequence). CDR3 size: 16 residues. Trimming at V came to 2 bases and at J to 7 bases, leaving 10 bases not matched to a gene. CDR3 region: CATSRLEGQGRSGYTF. As DNA, the CDR3 is TGTGCCACCAGCAGATTAGAGGGACAGGGGAGAAGTGGCTACACCTTC.